This T cell receptor (beta chain) comes out of a study of blood T cell repertoires in COVID-19. Study-level information: Collection of acute and convalescent COVID-19 samples took place in the United States, Italy and Spain. In each case, the material was cDNA or gDNA derived from T cells, B-cell-depleted T cells, or PBMCs.

This CDR3 contains 14 residues. Trimming removed 0 bases from V and 5 bases from J, with 10 bases in between. Germline assignment: CDR1 MNHEY and CDR2 SVGEGT. Per the study methods: Estimated nucleated cell counts came from reference gene primer amplification. The assay was immunoSEQ multiplex PCR, and TCRdb's table has in-frame clones only and misses some. The V and J calls and clone size are taken from that table; D and trimming were inferred from the DNA. This table has about 47,000 clones, approximately 86% appearing once. The chain employs TRBV6-2 or TRBV6-3 and TRBJ1-2, with D uncertain. The specimen sequenced was peripheral blood. This TCR derives from a man aged 45-65 years with active COVID-19. The CDR3 region has the DNA TGTGCCAGCAGTTACTCGCAAAGAGGATATGGCTACACCTTC. Protein sequence: CASSYSQRGYGYTF.